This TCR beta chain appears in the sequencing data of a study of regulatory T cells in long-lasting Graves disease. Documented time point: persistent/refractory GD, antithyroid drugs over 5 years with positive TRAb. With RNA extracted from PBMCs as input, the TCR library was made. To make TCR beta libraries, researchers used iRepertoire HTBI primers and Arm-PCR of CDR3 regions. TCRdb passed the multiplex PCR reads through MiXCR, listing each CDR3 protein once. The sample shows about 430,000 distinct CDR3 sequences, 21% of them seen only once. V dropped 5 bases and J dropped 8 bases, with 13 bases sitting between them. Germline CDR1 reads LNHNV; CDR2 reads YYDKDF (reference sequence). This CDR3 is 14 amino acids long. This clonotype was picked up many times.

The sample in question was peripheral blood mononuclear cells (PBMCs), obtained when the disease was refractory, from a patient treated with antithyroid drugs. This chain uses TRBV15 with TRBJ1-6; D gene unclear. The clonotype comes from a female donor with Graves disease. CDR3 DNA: TGTGCCACCAGCCCCCCGGCTCGGGATTCACCCCTCCACTTT. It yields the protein CATSPPARDSPLHF.